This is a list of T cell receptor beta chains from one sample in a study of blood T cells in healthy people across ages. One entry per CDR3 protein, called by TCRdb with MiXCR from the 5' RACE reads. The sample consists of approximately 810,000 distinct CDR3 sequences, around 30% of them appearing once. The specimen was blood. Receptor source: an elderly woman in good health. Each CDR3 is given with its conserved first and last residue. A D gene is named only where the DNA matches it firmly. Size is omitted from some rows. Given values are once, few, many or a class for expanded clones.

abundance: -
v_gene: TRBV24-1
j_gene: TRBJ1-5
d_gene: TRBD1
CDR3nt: TGTGCCACCAGTGATCACCGACAGGGAGACAATCAGCCCCAGCATTTT
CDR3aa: CATSDHRQGDNQPQHF

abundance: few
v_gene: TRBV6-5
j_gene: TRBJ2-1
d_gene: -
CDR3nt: TGTGCCAGCAGTTACTCGCTTACGCGGGGTCGAAATGAGCAGTTCTTC
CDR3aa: CASSYSLTRGRNEQFF

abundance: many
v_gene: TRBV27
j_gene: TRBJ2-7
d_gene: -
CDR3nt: TGTGCCAGCAGTTTCACGTCTAGGGGATACGAGCAGTACTTC
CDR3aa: CASSFTSRGYEQYF

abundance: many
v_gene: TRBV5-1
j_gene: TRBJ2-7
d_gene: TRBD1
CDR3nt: TGCGCCAGCAGCAGACAGGGGGCGGATGAGCAGTACTTC
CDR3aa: CASSRQGADEQYF

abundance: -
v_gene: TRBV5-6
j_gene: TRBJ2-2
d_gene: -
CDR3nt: TGTGCCAGCAGCTTGGCGGTTGGCAGAAACACCGGGGAGCTGTTTTTT
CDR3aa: CASSLAVGRNTGELFF

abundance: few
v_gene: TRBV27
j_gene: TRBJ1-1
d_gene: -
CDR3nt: TGTGCCAGCAGTTTCCATAGGCAGAACACTGAAGCTTTCTTT
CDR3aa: CASSFHRQNTEAFF

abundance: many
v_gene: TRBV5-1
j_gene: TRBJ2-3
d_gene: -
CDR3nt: TGCGCCAGCAGCTTGGACGCCCGCACAGATACGCAGTATTTT
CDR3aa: CASSLDARTDTQYF

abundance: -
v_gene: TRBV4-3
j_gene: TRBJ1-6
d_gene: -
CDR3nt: TGCGCCAGCAGCCAATCAGGCCAGATCAATTCACCCCTCCACTTT
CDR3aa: CASSQSGQINSPLHF

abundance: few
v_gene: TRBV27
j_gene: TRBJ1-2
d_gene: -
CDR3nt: TGTGCCAGCAGCCTGACAGCCTCCTTAAACTATGGCTACACCTTC
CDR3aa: CASSLTASLNYGYTF

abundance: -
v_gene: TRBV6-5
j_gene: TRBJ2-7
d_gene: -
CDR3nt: TGTGCCAGCAGTTACCAGGGGCCACCCTACGAGCAGTACTTC
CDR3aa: CASSYQGPPYEQYF

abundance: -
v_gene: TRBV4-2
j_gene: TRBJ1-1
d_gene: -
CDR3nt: TGTGCCAGCAGCCCGACGGGGGACGGGAACACTGAAGCTTTCTTT
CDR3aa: CASSPTGDGNTEAFF

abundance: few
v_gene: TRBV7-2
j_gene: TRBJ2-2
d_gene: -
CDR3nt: TGTGCCAGCAGCTTAGTACTGGGGGCCGGCGGGGAGCTGTTTTTT
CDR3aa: CASSLVLGAGGELFF

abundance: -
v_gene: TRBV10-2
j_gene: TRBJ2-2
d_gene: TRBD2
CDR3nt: TGCGCCAGCAGACTAGCGGGGTCGCGCGGGGAGCTGTTTTTT
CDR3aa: CASRLAGSRGELFF

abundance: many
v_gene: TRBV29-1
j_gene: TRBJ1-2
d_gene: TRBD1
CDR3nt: TGCCCGCGGACAGGGAAAGTAGATGGCTACACCTTC
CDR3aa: CPRTGKVDGYTF

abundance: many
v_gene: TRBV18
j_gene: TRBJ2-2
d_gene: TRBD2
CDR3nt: TGTGCCAGCTCACCGGGACTAGTCGGCGGGGAGCTGTTTTTT
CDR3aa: CASSPGLVGGELFF

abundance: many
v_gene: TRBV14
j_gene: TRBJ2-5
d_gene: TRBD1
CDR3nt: TGTGCCAGCAGCCGCCGACTGAGACAGGGTGGATGGGAGACCCAGTACTTC
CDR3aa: CASSRRLRQGGWETQYF

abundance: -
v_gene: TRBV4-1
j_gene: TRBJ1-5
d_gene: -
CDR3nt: TGCGCCAGCAGCCAAGAACAGGGTTACAATCAGCCCCAGCATTTT
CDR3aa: CASSQEQGYNQPQHF

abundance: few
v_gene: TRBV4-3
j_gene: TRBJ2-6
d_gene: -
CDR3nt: TGCGCCAGCAGCCAAGATTATCATGGGGCCAACGTCCAGACTTTC
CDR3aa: CASSQDYHGANVQTF

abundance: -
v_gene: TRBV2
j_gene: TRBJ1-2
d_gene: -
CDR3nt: TGTGCCAGCAGTGAAGCCGAGACAGACTATGGCTACACCTTC
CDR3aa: CASSEAETDYGYTF

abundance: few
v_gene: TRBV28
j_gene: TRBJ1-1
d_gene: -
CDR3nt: TGTGCCAGCAGTGCCGGAGACGAGGGGAACACTGAAGCTTTCTTT
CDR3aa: CASSAGDEGNTEAFF

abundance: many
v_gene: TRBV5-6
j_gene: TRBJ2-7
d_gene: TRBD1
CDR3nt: TGTGCCAGCAGCTTAAAAGGGACAGGGAACTACGAGCAGTACTTC
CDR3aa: CASSLKGTGNYEQYF

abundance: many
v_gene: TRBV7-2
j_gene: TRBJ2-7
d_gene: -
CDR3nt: TGTGCCAGCAGCTTAGTATGGTTAAGCGAGCAGTACTTC
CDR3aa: CASSLVWLSEQYF

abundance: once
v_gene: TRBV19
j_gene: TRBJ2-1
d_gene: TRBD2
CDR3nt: TGTGCCAGTAAGGGACTAGCGGACAATGAGCAGTTCTTC
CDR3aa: CASKGLADNEQFF

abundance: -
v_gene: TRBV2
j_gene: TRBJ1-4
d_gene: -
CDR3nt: TGTGCCAGCAGCAAAGGTGACGTAGGCGAAAAACCGTTTTTT
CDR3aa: CASSKGDVGEKPFF

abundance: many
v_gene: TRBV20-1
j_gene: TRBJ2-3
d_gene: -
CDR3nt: TGCAGTGCTAGGAGGGAGATCACAGATACGCAGTATTTT
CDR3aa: CSARREITDTQYF

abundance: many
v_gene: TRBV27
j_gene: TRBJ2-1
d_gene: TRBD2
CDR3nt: TGTGCCAGCAGTTTTCGGGGGGTAAGAAACAATGAGCAGTTCTTC
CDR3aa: CASSFRGVRNNEQFF

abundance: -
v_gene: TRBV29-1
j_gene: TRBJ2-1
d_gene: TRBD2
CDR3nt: TGCAGCGTTTTCAGTAGCGGGAGCAATGAGCAGTTCTTC
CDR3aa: CSVFSSGSNEQFF

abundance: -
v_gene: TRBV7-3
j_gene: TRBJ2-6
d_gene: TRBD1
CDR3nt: TGTGCCAGCAGCTTAGTTGTGACAGGGTCTTCGATAGCGTCAGGGGCCAACGTCCTGACTTTC
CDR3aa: CASSLVVTGSSIASGANVLTF

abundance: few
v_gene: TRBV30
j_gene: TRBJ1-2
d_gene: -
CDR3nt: TGTGCCTGGGCCCCGCTGACCGGCGTTATCTATGGCTACACCTTC
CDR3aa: CAWAPLTGVIYGYTF

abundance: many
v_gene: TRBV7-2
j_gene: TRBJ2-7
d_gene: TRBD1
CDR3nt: TGTGCCAGCAGCAAATCCATCCGGGACAGGGACTACGAGCAGTACTTC
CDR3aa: CASSKSIRDRDYEQYF

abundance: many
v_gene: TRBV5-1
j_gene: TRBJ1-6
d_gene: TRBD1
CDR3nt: TGCGCCAGCAGCTTGGGGGGACAGGGAAATACTTCACCCCTCCACTTT
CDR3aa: CASSLGGQGNTSPLHF

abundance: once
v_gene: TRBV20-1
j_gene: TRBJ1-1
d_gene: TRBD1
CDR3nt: TGCAGTGCTGCCCTACAGGGGGCGAGGAACACTGAAGCTTTCTTT
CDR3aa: CSAALQGARNTEAFF

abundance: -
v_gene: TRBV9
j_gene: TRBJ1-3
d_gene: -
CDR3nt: TGTGCCAGCAGCGGTGTTGCCTCTGGAAACACCATATATTTT
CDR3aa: CASSGVASGNTIYF

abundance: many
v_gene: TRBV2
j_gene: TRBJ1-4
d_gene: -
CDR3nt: TGTGCCAGCAGGCCCGGGACAACTAATGAAAAACTGTTTTTT
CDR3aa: CASRPGTTNEKLFF

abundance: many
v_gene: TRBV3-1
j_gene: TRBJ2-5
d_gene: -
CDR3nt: TGTGCCAGCAGCCAAGGTCTATCTTCCGGAGAGACCCAGTACTTC
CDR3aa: CASSQGLSSGETQYF

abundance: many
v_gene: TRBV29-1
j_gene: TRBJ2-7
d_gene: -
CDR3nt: TGCAGCGTTGTTCCCAGGTCGGGGACCTACGAGCAGTACTTC
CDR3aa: CSVVPRSGTYEQYF

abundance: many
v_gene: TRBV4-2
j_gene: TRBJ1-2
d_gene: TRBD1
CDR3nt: TGTGCCAGCAGCCAAGAAGGACAGGCGGACTATGGCTACACCTTC
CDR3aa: CASSQEGQADYGYTF

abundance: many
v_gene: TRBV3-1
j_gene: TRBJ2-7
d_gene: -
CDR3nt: TGTGCCAGCAGCCAAACCCCGGGACATCGGAGCTCCTACGAGCAGTACTTC
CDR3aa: CASSQTPGHRSSYEQYF

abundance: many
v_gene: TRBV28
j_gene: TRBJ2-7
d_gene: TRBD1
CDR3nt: TGTGCCAGTAGGGGGACAGGGTATACCCACGAGCAGTACTTC
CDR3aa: CASRGTGYTHEQYF